This TCR beta chain comes out of a study of Ad26.COV2.S vaccination and SARS-CoV-2 variants. Assay: immunoSEQ multiplex PCR; the TCRdb copy retains only in-frame clones and omits some. The sample carries around 320,000 clones, 85% to 90% recorded once. V trimming: 3 bases; J trimming: 8 bases; junction bases outside the gene matches: 5. The CDR3 has 13 amino acids. Germline values: CDR1 SGDLS, CDR2 YYNGEE. The treatment here: some 19 received Ad26.COV2.S at low or high dose, single or two shots; several received placebo; per-sample allocation not given. Samples came from day 63 after the first vaccine or placebo injection.

The chain has TRBV9 and TRBJ2-1; 7 bases match TRBD1. The TCR was taken from a person aged 18-65 years who received the Ad26.COV2.S COVID-19 vaccine or a placebo. Sequences were derived from peripheral blood, sampled in a trial of Ad26.COV2.S vaccine versus placebo. CDR3 sequence reads: CASSASDRDEQFF. CDR3 sequence (DNA): TGTGCCAGCAGCGCCTCCGACAGGGATGAGCAGTTCTTC. Combining the CDR3 with reference TRBV9 and TRBJ2-1 gives the whole variable domain DSGVTQTPKHLITATGQRVTLRCSPRSGDLSVYWYQQSLDQGLQFLIQYYNGEERAKGNILERFSAQQFPDLHSELNLSSLELGDSALYFCASSASDRDEQFFGPGTRLTVL.